These 29 T cell receptor beta chains were sequenced from one sample in a study of T cell responses to AZD1222 COVID-19 vaccine (dated by TCRdb to about 2021). The time point label corresponds to: baseline before first vaccination. The intended sense of this specimen's treatment or condition label: meningococcal conjugate vaccine given as trial control. Libraries were made using the immunoSEQ multiplex PCR assay. In its TCRdb copy, this immuneACCESS table keeps in-frame sequences only and misses some clones. Where compared with another copy, unresolved V genes explain less than half of these, and the others have no known cause. The sample yields some 90,000 clones; roughly 89% were counted once. The biggest ten clones account for 5.2% of the sample. The sequencing used peripheral blood, collected on day 0 of MenACWY control vaccination. The receptors here all came from an adult in good health.

This chain connects TRBV6-2 or TRBV6-3 to TRBJ2-2; no firm D call. V was shortened by 2 bases and J by 4 bases, with 5 bases between the two germline ends. This CDR3 spans 13 amino acids. Germline V gene lookup returns CDR1 MNHEY and CDR2 SVGEGT. CDR3: CASSYVVTGELFF. In DNA, the CDR3 is TGTGCCAGCAGTTACGTAGTCACCGGGGAGCTGTTTTTT.

This clone occurred once. The V and J genes are TRBV24-1 and TRBJ1-5; TRBD1 is a possible D gene (5 bases). Germline V gene sequence: CDR1 KGHDR, CDR2 SFDVKD. The length of the CDR3 is 14 residues. The ends were cut back, 4 bases at V and 6 bases at J, with 12 bases in the middle. CDR3 nucleotides: TGTGCCACCAGTGACGTGGGGCCAGGTCAGCCCCAGCATTTT. It is translated as CATSDVGPGQPQHF.

The rearrangement uses TRBV10-2 and TRBJ2-3; 11 positions agree with TRBD2. The germline V gene encodes CDR1 WSHSY and CDR2 SAAADI. This CDR3 has 16 amino acids. After removal of 6 bases from V and 0 bases from J, the junction contained 5 bases not matched to a gene. The CDR3 nucleotides read TGCGCCAGCAGCGAGACTAGCGGGGCCAGCACAGATACGCAGTATTTT. Translated, it gives CASSETSGASTDTQYF.

The chain couples TRBV9 to TRBJ2-2, with 12 bases that match TRBD2. The CDR3 is 16 amino acids. Germline V lookup: CDR1 SGDLS, CDR2 YYNGEE. V shed 4 bases, J shed 5 bases, and the junction held 6 bases outside the gene matches. The CDR3 here is CASSPPGLAGTGELFF. As DNA, the CDR3 is TGTGCCAGCAGCCCGCCAGGACTAGCGGGGACCGGGGAGCTGTTTTTT.

The V gene is TRBV6-5, the J gene TRBJ1-2, with TRBD1 matching 8 bases. V shed 0 bases, J shed 4 bases, and the junction held 1 base outside the gene matches. This CDR3 contains 14 residues. CDR1 and CDR2 from the germline V gene are MNHEY and SVGAGI. For the CDR3, the DNA is TGTGCCAGCAGTTACTCGACAGGGGCCTATGGCTACACCTTC. The encoded protein is CASSYSTGAYGYTF.

The V call is TRBV7-2, the J call TRBJ2-1; 9 bases are a match to TRBD2. CDR3 size: 15 residues. Germline V gene data show CDR1 as SGHTA and CDR2 as FQGNSA. Germline trimming cut 7 bases from V and 10 bases from J; bases unmatched to any gene: 14. The DNA of the CDR3 is TGTGCCAGCACAAGACCGGGACTAGCATTAGGGGAGCAGTTCTTC. It is translated as CASTRPGLALGEQFF.

The chain uses TRBV27 and TRBJ1-5; D gene unclear. Germline V gene sequence: CDR1 MNHEY, CDR2 SMNVEV (reference sequence). The ends were cut back, 4 bases at V and 2 bases at J, with 12 bases in the middle. This CDR3 is 15 amino acids long. The CDR3 loop reads CASSSFGEGNQPQHF. As DNA, the CDR3 is TGTGCCAGCAGTTCTTTTGGCGAGGGCAATCAGCCCCAGCATTTT.

The J gene is TRBJ2-7, the V gene TRBV28; 10 nucleotides line up with TRBD1. V lost 3 bases to trimming and J lost 4 bases; unmatched junction nucleotides: 3. This CDR3 region has 14 residues. CDR1 is MDHEN, CDR2 SYDVKM, per germline. As DNA, the CDR3 is TGTGCCAGCAGTTTGGGGGACAGGGGTTACGAGCAGTACTTC. The encoded protein is CASSLGDRGYEQYF.

The rearrangement uses TRBV5-6 and TRBJ1-3; TRBD1 matches 7 bases. The V gene's germline CDR1 is SGHDT and CDR2 YYEEEE. The CDR3 has 15 amino acids. Trimming at V came to 4 bases and at J to 0 bases, leaving 4 bases not matched to a gene. Here the CDR3 reads CASSRTGVSGNTIYF. For the CDR3, the DNA is TGTGCCAGCAGCCGAACAGGGGTCTCTGGAAACACCATATATTTT.

This clone was found once. The V call is TRBV11-2, the J call TRBJ2-5; unclear D gene. CDR3 length: 14 amino acids. Trimming cost V 5 bases and J 5 bases, with 15 bases left between them. The germline V gene encodes CDR1 SGHAT and CDR2 FQNNGV. CDR3 nucleotide sequence: TGTGCCAGCAGCCTGACCCCTCAGACGGAGACCCAGTACTTC. Protein product: CASSLTPQTETQYF.

The chain links TRBV5-1 to TRBJ1-2; D not certain. Per germline, CDR1 SGHRS and CDR2 YFSETQ. Deletions cut 0 bases from V and 2 bases from J, with 5 bases between. The CDR3 extends over 13 amino acids. CDR3 bases: TGCGCCAGCAGCTTGGAACGGAACTATGGCTACACCTTC. This translates into CASSLERNYGYTF. Complete variable domain (other parts from reference TRBV5-1 and TRBJ1-2): KAGVTQTPRYLIKTRGQQVTLSCSPISGHRSVSWYQQTPGQGLQFLFEYFSETQRNKGNFPGRFSGRQFSNSRSEMNVSTLELGDSALYLCASSLERNYGYTFGSGTRLTVV.

This chain connects TRBV19 to TRBJ2-7, with TRBD1 as a possible D gene (6 bases). The CDR3 totals 15 residues. Germline CDR1 is LNHDA and CDR2 is SQIVND (reference sequence). V was clipped by 2 bases and J by 4 bases, with 15 bases between them. The CDR3 DNA sequence: TGTGCCAGTAGTATATTTGGGGGCGCCGGGTACGAGCAGTACTTC. The encoded protein is CASSIFGGAGYEQYF.

The chain links TRBV3-1 (or the pseudogene TRBV3-2) to TRBJ1-2, with a possible D match to TRBD1 (6 bases). The V gene lost 4 bases and the J gene lost 7 bases, with 19 bases spanning the gap. The length of the CDR3 is 15 residues. Looked up from germline, CDR1 is LGHDT and CDR2 is YNNKEL (reference sequence). Here the CDR3 DNA reads TGTGCCAGCAGCCCCGCGGGGGGCGTCTCGGCTGGCTACACCTTC. The encoded protein is CASSPAGGVSAGYTF.

The chain recombines TRBV19 with TRBJ1-6; TRBD1 agrees at 10 bases. This CDR3 comprises 15 residues. Germline CDR1 LNHDA, CDR2 SQIVND (reference sequence). V gave up 4 bases and J gave up 8 bases; unmatched junction bases: 5. The DNA of the CDR3 is TGTGCCAGTAGTACGGGACAGGGGATGCATTCACCCCTCCACTTT. Translation gives CASSTGQGMHSPLHF.

This rearrangement joins TRBV29-1 to TRBJ1-1; possibly TRBD1 for D (5 bases). Germline CDR1 is SQVTM and CDR2 is ANQGSEA. CDR3 length: 12 residues. The V gene lost 7 bases and the J gene lost 6 bases, with 15 bases spanning the gap. DNA for the CDR3: TGCAGCGCCCAGGGAGCCCTGCCTGAAGCTTTCTTT. Its protein is CSAQGALPEAFF. The variable domain in full, completed from reference TRBV29-1 and TRBJ1-1, reads SAVISQKPSRDICQRGTSLTIQCQVDSQVTMMFWYRQQPGQSLTLIATANQGSEATYESGFVIDKFPISRPNLTFSTLTVSNMSPEDSSIYLCSAQGALPEAFFGQGTRLTVV.

V is TRBV5-1 and J is TRBJ2-5; D tentatively reads TRBD1 or TRBD2 (6 bases each). The germline V gene encodes CDR1 SGHRS and CDR2 YFSETQ. The CDR3 has 14 residues. V shed 2 bases and J shed 5 bases, with 13 bases lying between them. This chain's CDR3 is CASSFGTGRETQYF. As DNA, the CDR3 is TGCGCCAGCAGCTTCGGAACAGGGAGGGAGACCCAGTACTTC.

This chain uses TRBV28 with TRBJ2-7; D might be TRBD1 (6 bases). The CDR3 consists of 15 residues. V gave up 4 bases and J gave up 0 bases, with 13 bases separating them. Germline loops: CDR1 MDHEN, CDR2 SYDVKM. The CDR3 coding sequence is TGTGCCAGCAGTTCTACAGGGTTCTCCTCCTACGAGCAGTACTTC. It encodes CASSSTGFSSYEQYF.

The chain joins TRBV7-9 to TRBJ1-3; the D is unclear. The CDR3 extends over 15 amino acids. The germline V gene encodes CDR1 SEHNR and CDR2 FQNEAQ (reference sequence). Trimming took off 2 bases at V and 0 bases at J, with 8 bases between the two ends. CDR3 bases: TGTGCCAGCAGCTTACGGGAACACTCTGGAAACACCATATATTTT. Protein product: CASSLREHSGNTIYF.

The chain combines TRBV5-1 with TRBJ2-1, with a tentative D call TRBD2 (5 bases). The germline V and J ends were trimmed by 5 bases and 0 bases, with 12 bases remaining between them. This CDR3 has 15 residues. Germline V lookup: CDR1 SGHRS, CDR2 YFSETQ. The CDR3 nucleotides read TGCGCCAGCAGATCGAGCGGAAGCTCCTACAATGAGCAGTTCTTC. This codes for CASRSSGSSYNEQFF.

V is TRBV18 and J is TRBJ2-5; possibly TRBD2 for D (6 bases). Trimming shortened V by 3 bases and J by 2 bases, and 10 bases separated the two germline ends. This CDR3 has 14 residues. CDR1 and CDR2 from the germline V gene are KGHSH and LQKENI. CDR3 nucleotide sequence: TGTGCCAGCTCACCGGGACTCTCACAAGAGACCCAGTACTTC. Residues: CASSPGLSQETQYF.

A note on this clone: Other DNA sequences in the sample encode the same CDR3. This rearrangement joins TRBV18 to TRBJ2-5, with 12 nucleotides matching TRBD2. After removal of 1 base from V and 4 bases from J, the junction contained 4 bases not matched to a gene. The CDR3 is made up of 16 amino acids. Germline CDR1 and CDR2: KGHSH and LQKENI. The CDR3 here is CASSPLTSGSGETQYF. As DNA, the CDR3 is TGTGCCAGCTCACCACTGACTAGCGGGAGCGGAGAGACCCAGTACTTC.

Comments on this clone: This sample includes further DNA sequences coding for the same CDR3. J is TRBJ1-1 and V is TRBV7-2; D unclear. V lost 1 base and J lost 1, with 10 bases in between. CDR1 SGHTA and CDR2 FQGNSA come from the germline V gene. This CDR3 is 15 amino acids long. CDR3 residues: CASSLVGGGNTEAFF. CDR3 nucleotides: TGTGCCAGCAGCTTAGTTGGAGGTGGGAACACTGAAGCTTTCTTT.

The J gene is TRBJ2-3, the V gene TRBV7-3, with a possible D match to TRBD2 (5 bases). Germline V CDR1 and CDR2: SGHTA, FQGTGA. Trimming stripped 5 bases from V and 2 bases from J, with 11 bases between. There are 14 residues in the CDR3. The CDR3 nucleotides are TGTGCCAGCAGCACCGGACTGAACACAGATACGCAGTATTTT. Amino acids: CASSTGLNTDTQYF.

The chain is built from TRBV28 and TRBJ2-7; weak D call: TRBD2 (6 bases). CDR1 and CDR2 (germline): MDHEN, SYDVKM. Trimming cost V 5 bases and J 7 bases, with 12 bases left between them. The CDR3 covers 12 residues. The chain's CDR3 is CASSQETREQYF. The CDR3 nucleotides are TGTGCCAGCAGTCAAGAGACTAGGGAGCAGTACTTC.

This chain uses TRBV29-1 with TRBJ1-3; perhaps TRBD1 as D (6 bases). Trimming pared 4 bases from V and 1 base from J, leaving 11 bases between. Germline loops: CDR1 SQVTM, CDR2 ANQGSEA. The CDR3 is made up of 14 amino acids. The CDR3 region is CSVVGGASGNTIYF. The CDR3 DNA reads TGCAGCGTTGTGGGGGGCGCGTCTGGAAACACCATATATTTT.

This clone was recorded only once. The chain recombines TRBV9 with TRBJ1-6, with D tentatively TRBD1 (6 bases). Trimming left V 6 bases short and J 1 base short, with 8 bases between. The CDR3 sequence is 14 residues long. Per germline, CDR1 SGDLS and CDR2 YYNGEE. In nucleotides, the CDR3 is TGTGCCAGCAAGGGGGGGTCCTATAATTCACCCCTCCACTTT. Translating gives CASKGGSYNSPLHF.

J is TRBJ1-2 and V is TRBV28; D is unclear. The CDR3 consists of 10 residues. Trimming cost V 6 bases and J 6 bases, with 5 bases left between them. Germline lookup yields CDR1 MDHEN and CDR2 SYDVKM. Here the CDR3 reads CASSSNGYTF. The CDR3 DNA follows: TGTGCCAGCAGCTCCAATGGCTACACCTTC.

The genes are TRBV28 and TRBJ2-7; a weak D match, TRBD2 (7 bases). V was cut by 4 bases and J by 0 bases, with 16 bases left in between. CDR1 and CDR2 (germline): MDHEN, SYDVKM. The CDR3 sequence is 16 residues long. The CDR3 coding sequence is TGTGCCAGCAGTTCTTCCAAAGGGGGGGCCTCCTACGAGCAGTACTTC. It yields the protein CASSSSKGGASYEQYF.

V gene TRBV27 combines with J gene TRBJ1-5; tentatively, D is TRBD1 (6 bases). The germline V gene encodes CDR1 MNHEY and CDR2 SMNVEV (reference sequence). The CDR3 is made up of 15 amino acids. V dropped 5 bases and J dropped 4 bases, with 15 bases sitting between them. CDR3 bases: TGTGCCAGCAGTCCAGCGGGACACCTTAATCAGCCCCAGCATTTT. Encoded protein: CASSPAGHLNQPQHF.